The 5 T cell receptor beta chains listed next were all sequenced from one sample in a study of T cell responses to AZD1222 COVID-19 vaccine. Assay: immunoSEQ multiplex PCR; the TCRdb copy retains only in-frame clones and omits some. This table has 100,000 to 150,000 clones, 70% to 90% appearing once. Material: peripheral blood, obtained on day 0 of AZD1222 vaccination. The receptors were gathered from an adult in good health.

The chain recombines TRBV9 with TRBJ1-3, with TRBD1 matching over 7 bases. Losses at the gene ends were 4 bases for V and 2 bases for J; bases not matched to a gene: 12. Germline CDR1 and CDR2: SGDLS and YYNGEE. The CDR3 extends over 17 amino acids. The CDR3 loop reads CASSLNPSGTAGNTIYF. CDR3 coding DNA: TGTGCCAGCAGCCTCAACCCGTCCGGGACAGCTGGAAACACCATATATTTT.

V usage is TRBV2 and J usage is TRBJ2-5; 9 bases match TRBD2. The CDR3 is made up of 12 amino acids. Germline V gene sequence: CDR1 SNHLY, CDR2 FYNNEI. After removal of 10 bases from V and 5 bases from J, the junction contained 5 bases not matched to a gene. CDR3 residues: CATSSGTETQYF. In DNA form, the CDR3 reads TGTGCCACATCTAGCGGGACGGAGACCCAGTACTTC.

The gene calls are TRBV11-2 and TRBJ2-3; 9 bases are shared with TRBD1. CDR1 and CDR2 from the germline V gene are SGHAT and FQNNGV. V lost 4 bases to trimming and J lost 5 bases; unmatched junction nucleotides: 7. The CDR3 is 15 residues long. The CDR3 sequence: CASSSTGGFGDTQYF. The CDR3 coding sequence is TGTGCCAGCAGCTCTACAGGGGGCTTCGGAGATACGCAGTATTTT.

The table lists this clone with a few counts. The chain recombines TRBV7-9 with TRBJ2-7, with D unresolved. Germline V gene lookup returns CDR1 SEHNR and CDR2 FQNEAQ (reference sequence). V lost 1 base and J 6 bases, leaving 16 bases between the germline ends. This CDR3 has 15 residues. The CDR3 sequence is CASSLGRGPSLEQYF. The CDR3 DNA sequence: TGTGCCAGCAGCTTAGGGAGAGGACCGTCTCTCGAGCAGTACTTC.

The chain uses TRBV15 and TRBJ1-6; D not resolved. Trimming stripped 5 bases from V and 0 bases from J, with 5 bases between. Germline V gives CDR1 LNHNV, CDR2 YYDKDF (reference sequence). The CDR3 contains 14 residues. CDR3 coding DNA: TGTGCCACCAGCGGGAGCTCCTATAATTCACCCCTCCACTTT. Its translation: CATSGSSYNSPLHF.